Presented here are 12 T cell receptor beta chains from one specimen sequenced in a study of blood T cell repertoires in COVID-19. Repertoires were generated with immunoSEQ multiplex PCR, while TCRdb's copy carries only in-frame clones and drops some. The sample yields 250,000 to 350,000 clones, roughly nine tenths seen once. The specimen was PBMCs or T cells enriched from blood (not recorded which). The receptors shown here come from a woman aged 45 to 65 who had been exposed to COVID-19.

The CDR3 DNA reads TGTGCCAGCAGCTTAGTGGCAGGGCACACTGAAGCTTTCTTT. Translating gives CASSLVAGHTEAFF. The chain recombines TRBV7-9 with TRBJ1-1; D possibly corresponds to TRBD1 (5 bases). Trimming took 1 base from V and 3 from J, leaving 9 bases between them. Germline V gene sequence: CDR1 SEHNR, CDR2 FQNEAQ (reference sequence). CDR3 size: 14 residues.

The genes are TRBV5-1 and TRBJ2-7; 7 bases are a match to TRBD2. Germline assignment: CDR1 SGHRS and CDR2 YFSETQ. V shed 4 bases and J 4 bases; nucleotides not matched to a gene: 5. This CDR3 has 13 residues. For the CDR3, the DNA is TGCGCCAGCAGCGCTGGGGGGGATTACGAGCAGTACTTC. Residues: CASSAGGDYEQYF.

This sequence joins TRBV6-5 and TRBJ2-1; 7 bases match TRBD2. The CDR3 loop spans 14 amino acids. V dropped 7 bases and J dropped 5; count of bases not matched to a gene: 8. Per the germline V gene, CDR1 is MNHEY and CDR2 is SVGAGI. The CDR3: CASKPGLLNNEQFF. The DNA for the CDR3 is TGTGCCAGCAAACCGGGACTACTCAACAATGAGCAGTTCTTC.

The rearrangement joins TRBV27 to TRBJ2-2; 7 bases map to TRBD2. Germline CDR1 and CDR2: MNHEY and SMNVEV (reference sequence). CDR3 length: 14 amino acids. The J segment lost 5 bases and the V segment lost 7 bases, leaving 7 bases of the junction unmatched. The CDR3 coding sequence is TGTGCCAGCAAGGGGCAGGGAGGGACCGGGGAGCTGTTTTTT. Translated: CASKGQGGTGELFF.

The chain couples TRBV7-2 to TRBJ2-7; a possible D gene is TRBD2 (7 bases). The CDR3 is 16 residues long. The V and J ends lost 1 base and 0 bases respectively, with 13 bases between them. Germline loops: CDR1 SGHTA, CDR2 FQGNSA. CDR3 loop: CASSLGFRGASYEQYF. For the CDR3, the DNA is TGTGCCAGCAGCTTAGGGTTCCGGGGGGCCTCCTACGAGCAGTACTTC.

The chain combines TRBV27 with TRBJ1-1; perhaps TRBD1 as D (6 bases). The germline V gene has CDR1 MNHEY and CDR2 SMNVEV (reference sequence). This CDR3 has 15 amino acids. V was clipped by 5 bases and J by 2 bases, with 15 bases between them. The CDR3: CASSPFGGGNTEAFF. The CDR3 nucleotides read TGTGCCAGCAGTCCATTTGGGGGGGGCAACACTGAAGCTTTCTTT.

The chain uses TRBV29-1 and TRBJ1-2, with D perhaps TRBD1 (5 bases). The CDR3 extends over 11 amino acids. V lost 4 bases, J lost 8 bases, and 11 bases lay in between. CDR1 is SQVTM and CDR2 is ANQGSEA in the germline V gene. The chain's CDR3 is CSVGWGEGYTF. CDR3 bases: TGCAGCGTTGGATGGGGCGAGGGCTACACCTTC.

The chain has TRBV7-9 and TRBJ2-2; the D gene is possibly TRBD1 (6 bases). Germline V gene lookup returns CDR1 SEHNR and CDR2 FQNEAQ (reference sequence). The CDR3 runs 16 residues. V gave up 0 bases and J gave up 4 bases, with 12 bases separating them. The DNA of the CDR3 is TGTGCCAGCAGCTTAGCCGGACAGCTAATCACCGGGGAGCTGTTTTTT. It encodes CASSLAGQLITGELFF.

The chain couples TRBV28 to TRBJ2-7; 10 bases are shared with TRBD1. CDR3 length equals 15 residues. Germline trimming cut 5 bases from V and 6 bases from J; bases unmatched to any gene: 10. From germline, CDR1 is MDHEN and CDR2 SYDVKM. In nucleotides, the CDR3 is TGTGCCAGCAGTGGATCCGGGACAGGGGAGAGCGAGCAGTACTTC. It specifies CASSGSGTGESEQYF.

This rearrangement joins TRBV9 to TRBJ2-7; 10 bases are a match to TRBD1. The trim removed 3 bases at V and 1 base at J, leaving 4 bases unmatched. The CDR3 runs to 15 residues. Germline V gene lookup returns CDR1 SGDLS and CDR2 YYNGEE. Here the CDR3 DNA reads TGTGCCAGCAGCGGACAGGGGGCGCTTTCCTACGAGCAGTACTTC. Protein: CASSGQGALSYEQYF. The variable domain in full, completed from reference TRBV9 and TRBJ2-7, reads DSGVTQTPKHLITATGQRVTLRCSPRSGDLSVYWYQQSLDQGLQFLIQYYNGEERAKGNILERFSAQQFPDLHSELNLSSLELGDSALYFCASSGQGALSYEQYFGPGTRLTVT.

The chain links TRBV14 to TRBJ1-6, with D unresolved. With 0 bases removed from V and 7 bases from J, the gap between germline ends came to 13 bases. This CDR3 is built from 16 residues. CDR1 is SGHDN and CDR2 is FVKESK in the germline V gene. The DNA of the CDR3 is TGTGCCAGCAGCCAAGATCGGTCGCCGAGAAATTCACCCCTCCACTTT. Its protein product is CASSQDRSPRNSPLHF.

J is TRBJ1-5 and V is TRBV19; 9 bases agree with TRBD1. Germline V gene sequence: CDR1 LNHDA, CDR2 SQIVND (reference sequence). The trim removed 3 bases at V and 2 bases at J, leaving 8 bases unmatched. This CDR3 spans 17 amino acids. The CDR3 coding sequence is TGTGCCAGTAGTATCCGGGACAGGGACGTAGGCAATCAGCCCCAGCATTTT. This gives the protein CASSIRDRDVGNQPQHF.